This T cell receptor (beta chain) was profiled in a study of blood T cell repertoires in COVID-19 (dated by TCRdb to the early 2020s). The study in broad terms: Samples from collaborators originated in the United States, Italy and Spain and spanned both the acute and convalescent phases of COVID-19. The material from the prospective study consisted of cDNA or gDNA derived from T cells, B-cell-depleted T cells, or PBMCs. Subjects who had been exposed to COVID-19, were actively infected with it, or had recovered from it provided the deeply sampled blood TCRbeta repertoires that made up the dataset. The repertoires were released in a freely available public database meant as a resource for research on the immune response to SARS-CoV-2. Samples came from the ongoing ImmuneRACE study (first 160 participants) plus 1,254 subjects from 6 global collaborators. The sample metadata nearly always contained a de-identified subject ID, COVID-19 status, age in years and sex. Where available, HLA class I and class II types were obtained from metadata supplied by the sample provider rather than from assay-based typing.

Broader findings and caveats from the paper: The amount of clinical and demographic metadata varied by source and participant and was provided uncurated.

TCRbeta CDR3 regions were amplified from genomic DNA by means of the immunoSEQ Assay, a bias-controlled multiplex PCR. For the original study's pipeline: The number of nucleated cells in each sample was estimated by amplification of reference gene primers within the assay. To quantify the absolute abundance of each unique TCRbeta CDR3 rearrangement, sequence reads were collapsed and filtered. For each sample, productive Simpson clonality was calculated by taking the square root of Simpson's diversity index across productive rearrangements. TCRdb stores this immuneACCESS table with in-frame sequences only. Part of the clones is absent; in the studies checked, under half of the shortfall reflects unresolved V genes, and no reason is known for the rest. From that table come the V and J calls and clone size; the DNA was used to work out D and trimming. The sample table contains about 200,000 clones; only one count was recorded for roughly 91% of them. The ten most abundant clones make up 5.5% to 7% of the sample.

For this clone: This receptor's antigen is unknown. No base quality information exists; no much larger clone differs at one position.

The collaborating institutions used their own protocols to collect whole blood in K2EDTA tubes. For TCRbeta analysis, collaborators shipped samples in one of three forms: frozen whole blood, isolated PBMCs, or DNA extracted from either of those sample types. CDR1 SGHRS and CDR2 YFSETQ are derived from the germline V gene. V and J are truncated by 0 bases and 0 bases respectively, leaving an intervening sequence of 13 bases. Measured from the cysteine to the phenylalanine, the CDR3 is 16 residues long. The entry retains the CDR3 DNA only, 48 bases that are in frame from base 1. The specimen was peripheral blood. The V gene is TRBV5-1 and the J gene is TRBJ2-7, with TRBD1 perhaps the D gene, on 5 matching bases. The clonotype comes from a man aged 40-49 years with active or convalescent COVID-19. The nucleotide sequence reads TGCGCCAGCAGCTTGGTAGCAGGGCTCCTCTCCTACGAGCAGTACTTC. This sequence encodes CASSLVAGLLSYEQYF. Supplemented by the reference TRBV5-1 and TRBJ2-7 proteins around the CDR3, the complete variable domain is KAGVTQTPRYLIKTRGQQVTLSCSPISGHRSVSWYQQTPGQGLQFLFEYFSETQRNKGNFPGRFSGRQFSNSRSEMNVSTLELGDSALYLCASSLVAGLLSYEQYFGPGTRLTVT.